Presented here are 14 T cell receptor beta chains from one specimen sequenced in a study of T cell responses to AZD1222 COVID-19 vaccine. TCRdb keeps only in-frame clones here, not all; method: immunoSEQ multiplex PCR. The sample contains around 90,000 clones, about 90% of which appear only once. The input for sequencing was peripheral blood, taken on day 0 of MenACWY control vaccination. Receptors were obtained from an adult in good health.

This chain links TRBV28 with TRBJ1-2; D perhaps matches TRBD1 (5 bases). Germline loops: CDR1 MDHEN, CDR2 SYDVKM. The CDR3 is made up of 15 amino acids. Deletions cut 6 bases from V and 7 bases from J, with 21 bases between. CDR3 sequence: CASSPRAAGLIGYTF. The CDR3 nucleotides are TGTGCCAGCAGCCCCCGAGCAGCAGGGTTAATTGGCTACACCTTC.

V and J are TRBV6-8 and TRBJ1-3; 9 bases match TRBD1. Per germline, CDR1 MNHGY and CDR2 SAAAGT. The CDR3 extends over 18 amino acids. V was pared by 6 bases and J by 3 bases, with 15 bases of the junction left unmatched. The CDR3 spells CASSQGWDRVRFGNTIYF. CDR3 sequence (DNA): TGTGCCAGCAGCCAAGGGTGGGACAGGGTACGTTTTGGAAACACCATATATTTT.

This chain connects TRBV7-9 to TRBJ2-5; a possible D gene is TRBD2 (6 bases). CDR1 SEHNR and CDR2 FQNEAQ come from the germline V gene (reference sequence). Trimming pared 5 bases from V and 5 bases from J, leaving 18 bases between. CDR3 length: 15 amino acids. The CDR3 protein is CASSTGLKGIETQYF. The CDR3 bases are TGTGCCAGCAGCACGGGACTGAAGGGAATCGAGACCCAGTACTTC.

The chain recombines TRBV5-4 with TRBJ1-4; D is uncertain. Per germline, CDR1 SGHNT and CDR2 YYREEE (reference sequence). The CDR3 consists of 13 residues. V lost 0 bases and J lost 5, with 5 bases in between. The CDR3 DNA is TGTGCCAGCAGCTTGGCCGTCAATGAAAAACTGTTTTTT. Protein: CASSLAVNEKLFF.

Worth noting for this clone: This sample also contains other DNA sequences that code for the same CDR3. The chain carries TRBV5-4 and TRBJ1-5; unclear D gene. Deletions cut 5 bases from V and 1 base from J, with 7 bases between. Germline V gene data show CDR1 as SGHNT and CDR2 as YYREEE (reference sequence). This CDR3 contains 13 residues. CDR3 amino acids: CASSLDSNQPQHF. CDR3 sequence (DNA): TGTGCCAGCAGTCTGGACAGCAATCAGCCCCAGCATTTT.

In this sample, this clone turned up once. The chain joins TRBV10-3 to TRBJ1-5; D unclear. The germline V gene encodes CDR1 ENHRY and CDR2 SYGVKD. CDR3 size: 12 residues. Trimming stripped 10 bases from V and 0 bases from J, with 7 bases between. The CDR3 nucleotides read TGTGCCACCGCCCCTAGCAATCAGCCCCAGCATTTT. Its translation is CATAPSNQPQHF.

The genes are TRBV7-8 and TRBJ2-6, with no clear D. CDR3 length equals 13 residues. The V end was cut by 7 bases, the J end by 0 bases, with 4 bases between. CDR1 SGHVS and CDR2 FQNEAQ come from the germline V gene. Here the CDR3 reads CASTFSGANVLTF. CDR3 DNA sequence: TGTGCCAGCACCTTCTCTGGGGCCAACGTCCTGACTTTC.

V is TRBV7-9 and J is TRBJ1-3; D is perhaps TRBD1 (6 bases). Trimming cost V 3 bases and J 0 bases, with 9 bases left between them. The germline V gene has CDR1 SEHNR and CDR2 FQNEAQ (reference sequence). The CDR3 loop spans 15 amino acids. The CDR3 region is CASSLDRDSGNTIYF. CDR3 nucleotide sequence: TGTGCCAGCAGCTTGGACAGAGACTCTGGAAACACCATATATTTT.

This clone was seen once. The V gene is TRBV28, the J gene TRBJ1-1; D not certain. Germline CDR1 and CDR2: MDHEN and SYDVKM. This CDR3 has 15 residues. The V end was cut by 5 bases, the J end by 4 bases, with 17 bases between. The CDR3 DNA reads as TGTGCCAGCAGTGCGTCCCTTCTCGGGCGCACTGAAGCTTTCTTT. It specifies CASSASLLGRTEAFF. The full variable domain, in which reference TRBV28 and TRBJ1-1 provide the parts outside the CDR3, is DVKVTQSSRYLVKRTGEKVFLECVQDMDHENMFWYRQDPGLGLRLIYFSYDVKMKEKGDIPEGYSVSREKKERFSLILESASTNQTSMYLCASSASLLGRTEAFFGQGTRLTVV.

By proportion, this clone is medium-sized. This chain links TRBV15 with TRBJ1-4; a weak D match, TRBD1 (5 bases). Deletions cut 3 bases from V and 7 bases from J, with 12 bases between. The CDR3 consists of 14 residues. Germline assignment: CDR1 LNHNV and CDR2 YYDKDF (reference sequence). CDR3 loop: CATSSGDVSEKLFF. In DNA, the CDR3 is TGTGCCACCAGCAGTGGGGACGTCAGTGAAAAACTGTTTTTT.

CDR3 DNA: TGTGCCAGCAGGTGGACACGAAGCTCCTACGAGCAGTACTTC. It yields the protein CASRWTRSSYEQYF. V gene TRBV28 combines with J gene TRBJ2-7; maybe TRBD1 (5 bases). Germline CDR1 is MDHEN and CDR2 is SYDVKM. The CDR3 spans 14 residues. Trimming removed 6 bases at V and 0 bases at J, with 12 bases between. The complete variable domain, with remaining parts taken from reference TRBV28 and TRBJ2-7, reads DVKVTQSSRYLVKRTGEKVFLECVQDMDHENMFWYRQDPGLGLRLIYFSYDVKMKEKGDIPEGYSVSREKKERFSLILESASTNQTSMYLCASRWTRSSYEQYFGPGTRLTVT.

The rearrangement uses TRBV9 and TRBJ2-3; TRBD2 aligns across 12 bases. Germline CDR1 and CDR2: SGDLS and YYNGEE. This CDR3 spans 16 amino acids. Trimming at V came to 4 bases and at J to 8 bases, leaving 11 bases not matched to a gene. CDR3 region: CASSPLGTSGPRTQYF. In DNA form, the CDR3 reads TGTGCCAGCAGCCCCCTTGGGACTAGCGGGCCTCGTACGCAGTATTTT.

The chain carries TRBV27 and TRBJ1-1, with TRBD1 as a possible D gene (5 bases). Trimming removed 8 bases from V and 1 base from J, with 20 bases in between. Germline assignment: CDR1 MNHEY and CDR2 SMNVEV (reference sequence). The CDR3 runs to 16 residues. Here the CDR3 reads CASSYGASYPNTEAFF. The CDR3 DNA reads TGTGCCAGCTCTTACGGGGCCTCCTACCCGAACACTGAAGCTTTCTTT.

This chain joins TRBV14 and TRBJ2-7; no definite D call. The CDR3 sequence is 15 residues long. In germline, CDR1 is SGHDN, CDR2 FVKESK. Trimming took 4 bases from V and 0 from J, leaving 13 bases between them. The CDR3 region is CASSPLSRNSYEQYF. DNA of the CDR3: TGTGCCAGCAGCCCCCTATCGCGAAACTCCTACGAGCAGTACTTC.